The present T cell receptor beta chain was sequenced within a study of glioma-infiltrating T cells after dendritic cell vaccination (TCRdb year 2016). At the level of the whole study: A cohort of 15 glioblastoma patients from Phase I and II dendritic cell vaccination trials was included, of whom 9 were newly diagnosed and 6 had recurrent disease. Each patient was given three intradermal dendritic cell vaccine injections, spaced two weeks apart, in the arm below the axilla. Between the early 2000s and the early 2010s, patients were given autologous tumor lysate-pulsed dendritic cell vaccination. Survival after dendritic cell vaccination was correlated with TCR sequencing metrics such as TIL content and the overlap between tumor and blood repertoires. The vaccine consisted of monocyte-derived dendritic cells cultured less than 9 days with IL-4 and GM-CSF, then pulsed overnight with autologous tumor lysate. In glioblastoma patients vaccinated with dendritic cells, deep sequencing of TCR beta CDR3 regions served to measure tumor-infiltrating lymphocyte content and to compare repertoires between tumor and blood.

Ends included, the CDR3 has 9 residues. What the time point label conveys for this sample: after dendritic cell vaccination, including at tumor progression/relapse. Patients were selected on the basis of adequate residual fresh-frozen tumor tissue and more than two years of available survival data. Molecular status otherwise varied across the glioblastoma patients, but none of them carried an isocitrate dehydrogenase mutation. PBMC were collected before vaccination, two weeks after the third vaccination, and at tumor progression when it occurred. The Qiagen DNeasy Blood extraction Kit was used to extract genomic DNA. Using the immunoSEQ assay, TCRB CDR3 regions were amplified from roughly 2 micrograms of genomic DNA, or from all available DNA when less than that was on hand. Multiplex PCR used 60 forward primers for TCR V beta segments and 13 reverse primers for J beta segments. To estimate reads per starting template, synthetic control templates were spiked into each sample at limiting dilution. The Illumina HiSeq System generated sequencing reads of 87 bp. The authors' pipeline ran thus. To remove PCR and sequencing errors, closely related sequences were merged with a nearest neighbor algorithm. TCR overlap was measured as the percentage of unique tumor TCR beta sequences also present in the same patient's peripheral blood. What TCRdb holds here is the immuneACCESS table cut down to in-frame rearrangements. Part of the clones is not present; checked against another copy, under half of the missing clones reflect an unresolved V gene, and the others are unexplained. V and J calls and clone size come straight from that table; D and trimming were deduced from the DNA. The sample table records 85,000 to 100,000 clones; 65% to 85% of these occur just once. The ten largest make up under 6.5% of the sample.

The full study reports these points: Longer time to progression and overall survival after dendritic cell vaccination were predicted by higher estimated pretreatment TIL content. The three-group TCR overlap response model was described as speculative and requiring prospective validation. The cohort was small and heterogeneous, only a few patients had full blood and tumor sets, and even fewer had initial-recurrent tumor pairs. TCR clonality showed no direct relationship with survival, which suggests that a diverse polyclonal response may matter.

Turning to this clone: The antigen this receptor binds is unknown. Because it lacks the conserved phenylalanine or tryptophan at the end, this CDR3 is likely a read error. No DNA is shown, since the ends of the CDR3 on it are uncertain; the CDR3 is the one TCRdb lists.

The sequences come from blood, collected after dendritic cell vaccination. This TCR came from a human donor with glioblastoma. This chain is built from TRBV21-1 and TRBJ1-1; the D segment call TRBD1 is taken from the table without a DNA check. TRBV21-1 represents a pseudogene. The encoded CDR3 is CASSKPGAD.